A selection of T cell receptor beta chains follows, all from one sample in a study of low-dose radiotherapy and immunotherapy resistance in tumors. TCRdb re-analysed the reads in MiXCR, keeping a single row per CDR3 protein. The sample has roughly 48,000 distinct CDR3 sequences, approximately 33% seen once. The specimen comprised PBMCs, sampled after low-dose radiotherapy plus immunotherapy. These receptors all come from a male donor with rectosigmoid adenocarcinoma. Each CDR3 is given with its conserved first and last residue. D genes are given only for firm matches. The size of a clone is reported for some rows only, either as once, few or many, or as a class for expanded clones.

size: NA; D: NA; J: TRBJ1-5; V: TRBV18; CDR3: CASSTEAPQPQHF; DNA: TGTGCCAGCTCTACCGAGGCCCCTCAGCCCCAGCATTTT
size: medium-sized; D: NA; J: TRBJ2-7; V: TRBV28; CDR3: CASSWGVSYEQYF; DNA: TGTGCCAGCAGTTGGGGCGTTTCCTACGAGCAGTACTTC
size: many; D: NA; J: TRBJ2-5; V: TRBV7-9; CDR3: CASSPGLPGTQYF; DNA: TGTGCCAGCAGCCCGGGGCTTCCCGGGACCCAGTACTTC
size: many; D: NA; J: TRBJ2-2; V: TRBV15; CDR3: CATSRDLTNTGELFF; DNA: TGTGCCACCAGCAGAGACCTAACGAACACCGGGGAGCTGTTTTTT
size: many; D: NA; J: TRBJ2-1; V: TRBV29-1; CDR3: CSGGTEKQFF; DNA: TGCAGCGGCGGCACGGAGAAGCAGTTCTTC
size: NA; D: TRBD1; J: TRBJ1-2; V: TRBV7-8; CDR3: CASSPTGTGVGYTF; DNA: TGTGCCAGCAGCCCAACTGGGACAGGGGTTGGCTACACCTTC
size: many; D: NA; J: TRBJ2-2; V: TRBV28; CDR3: CASNPTTGINTGELFF; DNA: TGTGCCAGCAACCCCACCACAGGGATTAACACCGGGGAGCTGTTTTTT
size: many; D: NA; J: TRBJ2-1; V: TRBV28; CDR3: CASSLRQYYNEQFF; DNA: TGTGCCAGCAGTTTAAGACAGTACTACAATGAGCAGTTCTTC
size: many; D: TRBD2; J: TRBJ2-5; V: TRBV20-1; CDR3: CSAGTSGGLETQYF; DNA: TGCAGTGCAGGGACTAGCGGGGGGTTAGAGACCCAGTACTTC
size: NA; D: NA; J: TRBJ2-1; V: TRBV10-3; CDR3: CAISELANEQFF; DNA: TGTGCCATCAGTGAGTTAGCGAATGAGCAGTTCTTC
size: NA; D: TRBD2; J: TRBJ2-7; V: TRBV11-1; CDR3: CASSLGGRIYEQYF; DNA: TGTGCCAGCAGCTTAGGCGGGAGGATCTACGAGCAGTACTTC
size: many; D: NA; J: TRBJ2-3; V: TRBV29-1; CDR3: CSVDPGQGSDTQYF; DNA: TGCAGCGTTGATCCGGGACAAGGGTCAGATACGCAGTATTTT
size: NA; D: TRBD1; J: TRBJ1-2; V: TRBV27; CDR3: CASSSGQGGSRSGYTF; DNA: TGTGCCAGCAGTTCGGGACAGGGGGGCTCTCGAAGTGGCTACACCTTC
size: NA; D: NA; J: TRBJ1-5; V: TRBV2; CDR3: CASRGSRGSNQPQHF; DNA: TGTGCCAGCAGGGGGTCGCGGGGGAGCAATCAGCCCCAGCATTTT
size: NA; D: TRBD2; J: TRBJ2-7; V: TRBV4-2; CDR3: CASSQGPSGGYEQYF; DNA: TGTGCCAGCAGCCAAGGCCCTAGCGGGGGGTACGAGCAGTACTTC
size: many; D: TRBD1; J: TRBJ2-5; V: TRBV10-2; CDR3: CASSESEGGWETQYF; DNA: TGCGCCAGCAGTGAGTCGGAAGGGGGCTGGGAGACCCAGTACTTC
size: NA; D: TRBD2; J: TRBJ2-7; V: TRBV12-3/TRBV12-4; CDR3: CASSLVGLAYEQYF; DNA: TGTGCCAGCAGTTTAGTCGGACTAGCCTACGAGCAGTACTTC
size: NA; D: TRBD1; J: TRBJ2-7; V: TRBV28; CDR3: CASRDRGGYEQYF; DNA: TGTGCCAGCCGGGACAGGGGAGGGTACGAGCAGTACTTC
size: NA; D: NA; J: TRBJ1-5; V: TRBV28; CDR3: CASSRRMRADQPQHF; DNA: TGTGCCAGCAGCCGCCGTATGCGGGCCGATCAGCCCCAGCATTTT
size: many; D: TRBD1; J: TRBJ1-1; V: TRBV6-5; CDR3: CASKNTGGAGNTEAFF; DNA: TGTGCCAGCAAAAATACAGGGGGGGCGGGGAACACTGAAGCTTTCTTT
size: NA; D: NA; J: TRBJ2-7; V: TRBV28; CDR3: CASTSIGRSSYEQYF; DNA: TGTGCCAGCACTAGTATAGGTAGAAGCTCCTACGAGCAGTACTTC
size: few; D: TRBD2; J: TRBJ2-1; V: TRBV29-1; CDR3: CSVGTGTSGSSNEQFF; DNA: TGCAGCGTGGGAACCGGGACTAGCGGGAGCTCCAATGAGCAGTTCTTC
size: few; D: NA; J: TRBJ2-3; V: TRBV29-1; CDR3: CSARRSGTDTQYF; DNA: TGCAGCGCAAGACGGTCTGGCACAGATACGCAGTATTTT
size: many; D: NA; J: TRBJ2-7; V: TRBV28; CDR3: CASSAPQLEQYF; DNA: TGTGCCAGCAGTGCCCCCCAGCTCGAGCAGTACTTC
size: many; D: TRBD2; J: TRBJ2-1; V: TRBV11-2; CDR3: CASRAWGMRELVDNEQFF; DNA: TGTGCCAGCAGAGCCTGGGGTATGCGGGAGCTGGTGGACAATGAGCAGTTCTTC
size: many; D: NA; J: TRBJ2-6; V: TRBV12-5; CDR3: CASGLISSGANVLTF; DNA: TGTGCTAGTGGTTTGATCAGCTCGGGGGCCAACGTCCTGACTTTC
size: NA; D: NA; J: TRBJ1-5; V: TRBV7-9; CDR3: CASSPEGYNQPQHF; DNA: TGTGCCAGCAGCCCAGAGGGTTACAATCAGCCCCAGCATTTT
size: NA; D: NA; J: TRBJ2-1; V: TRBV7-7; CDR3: CASSTTPGASYNEQFF; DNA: TGTGCCAGCAGCACAACTCCGGGGGCGTCCTACAATGAGCAGTTCTTC
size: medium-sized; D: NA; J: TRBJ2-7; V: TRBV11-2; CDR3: CASSLGSTGPLYF; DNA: TGTGCCAGCAGCTTAGGCTCGACAGGCCCCCTGTACTTC
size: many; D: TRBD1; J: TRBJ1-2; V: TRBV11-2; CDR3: CASSPWTGGASPSYGYTF; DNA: TGTGCCAGCAGCCCGTGGACAGGGGGCGCATCCCCGTCCTATGGCTACACCTTC
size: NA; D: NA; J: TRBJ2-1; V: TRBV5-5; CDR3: CASSLSHNEQFF; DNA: TGTGCCAGCAGCTTGTCCCACAATGAGCAGTTCTTC
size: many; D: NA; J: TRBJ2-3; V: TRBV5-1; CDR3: CASSLGGRAETDTQYF; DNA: TGCGCCAGCAGCTTGGGGGGTCGGGCAGAAACAGATACGCAGTATTTT
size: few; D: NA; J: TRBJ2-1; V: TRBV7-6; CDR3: CASSLSVGNNEQFF; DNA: TGTGCCAGCAGCTTATCAGTGGGAAACAATGAGCAGTTCTTC
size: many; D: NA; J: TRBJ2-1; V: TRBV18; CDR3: CASSLDTGSYNEQFF; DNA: TGTGCCAGCTCACTAGACACCGGCTCCTACAATGAGCAGTTCTTC
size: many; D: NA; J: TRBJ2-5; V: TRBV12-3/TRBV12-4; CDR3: CASSLPGAETQYF; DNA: TGTGCCAGCAGTTTACCGGGGGCCGAGACCCAGTACTTC
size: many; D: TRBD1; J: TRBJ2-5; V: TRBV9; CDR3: CASSVGDRGETQYF; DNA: TGTGCCAGCAGCGTAGGGGACAGAGGAGAGACCCAGTACTTC
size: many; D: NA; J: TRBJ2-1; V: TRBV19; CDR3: CASRDGHNEQFF; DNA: TGTGCCAGTCGGGACGGCCACAATGAGCAGTTCTTC
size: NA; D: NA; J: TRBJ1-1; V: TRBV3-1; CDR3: CASSRRELQGNTEAFF; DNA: TGTGCCAGCAGCCGACGCGAGTTACAGGGGAACACTGAAGCTTTCTTT
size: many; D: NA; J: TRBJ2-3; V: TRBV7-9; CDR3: CASSLADSRSTDTQYF; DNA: TGTGCCAGCAGCTTAGCGGATTCCAGGAGCACAGATACGCAGTATTTT
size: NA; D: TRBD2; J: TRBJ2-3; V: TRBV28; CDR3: CASSLGGGRGTDTQYF; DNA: TGTGCCAGCAGTTTGGGTGGCGGGAGGGGCACAGATACGCAGTATTTT
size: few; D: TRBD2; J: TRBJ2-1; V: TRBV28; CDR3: CASTPLVTSGRAFF; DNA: TGTGCCAGCACCCCCTTGGTTACTAGCGGGAGGGCCTTCTTC
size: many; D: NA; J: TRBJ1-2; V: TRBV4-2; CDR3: CASSQTTTRALNYGYTF; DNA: TGTGCCAGCAGCCAGACTACGACCCGGGCCCTTAACTATGGCTACACCTTC
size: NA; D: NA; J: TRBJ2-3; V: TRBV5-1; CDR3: CASSLGPWGSPDTQYF; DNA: TGCGCCAGCAGCTTGGGGCCTTGGGGGAGTCCAGATACGCAGTATTTT
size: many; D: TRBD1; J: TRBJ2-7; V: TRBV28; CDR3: CASSFGDRVNEQYF; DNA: TGTGCCAGCAGTTTTGGGGACAGGGTGAACGAGCAGTACTTC
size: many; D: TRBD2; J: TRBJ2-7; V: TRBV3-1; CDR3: CASSLGSGGTYEQYF; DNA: TGTGCCAGCAGCCTCGGAAGCGGGGGGACCTACGAGCAGTACTTC
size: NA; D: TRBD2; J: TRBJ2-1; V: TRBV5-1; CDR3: CASSPRTSGVASYNEQFF; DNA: TGCGCCAGCAGCCCAAGGACTAGCGGGGTGGCTTCCTACAATGAGCAGTTCTTC
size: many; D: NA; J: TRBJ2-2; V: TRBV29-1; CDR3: CSVEDNWGELFF; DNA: TGCAGCGTAGAGGACAACTGGGGGGAGCTGTTTTTT
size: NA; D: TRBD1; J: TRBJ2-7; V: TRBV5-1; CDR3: CASSLRQGTEQYF; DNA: TGCGCCAGCAGCTTAAGACAGGGTACCGAGCAGTACTTC
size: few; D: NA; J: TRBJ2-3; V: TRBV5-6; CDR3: CASSFVSQQDTQYF; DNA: TGTGCCAGCAGCTTTGTCTCTCAGCAAGATACGCAGTATTTT
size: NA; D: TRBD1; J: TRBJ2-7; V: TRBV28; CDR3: CASSSGGSGAYEQYF; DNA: TGTGCCAGCAGTTCAGGGGGTTCCGGGGCCTACGAGCAGTACTTC
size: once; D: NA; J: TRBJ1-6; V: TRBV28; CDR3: CASSRVALCGSPLHF; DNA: TGTGCCAGCAGTAGGGTGGCTCTCTGCGGCTCACCCCTCCACTTT
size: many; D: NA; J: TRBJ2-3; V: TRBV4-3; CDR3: CASSQGLGGDTDTQYF; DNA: TGCGCCAGCAGCCAAGGGCTAGGGGGAGACACAGATACGCAGTATTTT
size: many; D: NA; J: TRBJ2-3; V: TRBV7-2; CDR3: CASKTQVSSDTQYF; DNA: TGTGCCAGCAAAACCCAGGTCTCATCAGATACGCAGTATTTT
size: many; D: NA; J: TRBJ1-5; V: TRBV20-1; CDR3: CSARGGAGSQPQHF; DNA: TGCAGTGCTAGGGGGGGCGCGGGTAGTCAGCCCCAGCATTTT
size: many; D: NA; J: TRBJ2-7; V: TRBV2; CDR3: CASILLDFEQYF; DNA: TGTGCCAGCATTCTACTAGACTTCGAGCAGTACTTC
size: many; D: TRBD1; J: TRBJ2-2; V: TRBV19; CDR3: CASGSGTVDTGELFF; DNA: TGTGCCAGTGGCTCCGGGACAGTGGACACCGGGGAGCTGTTTTTT
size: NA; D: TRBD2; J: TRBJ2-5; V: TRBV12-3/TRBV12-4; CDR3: CASSSGAGGGTQYF; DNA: TGTGCCAGCAGCTCCGGGGCGGGGGGTGGGACCCAGTACTTC
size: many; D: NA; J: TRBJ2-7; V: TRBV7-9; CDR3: CASSQDRYEQYF; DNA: TGTGCCAGCAGCCAGGACAGATACGAGCAGTACTTC
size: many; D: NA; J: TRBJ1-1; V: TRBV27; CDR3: CASIQRGGTEAFF; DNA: TGTGCCAGCATCCAAAGGGGGGGCACTGAAGCTTTCTTT
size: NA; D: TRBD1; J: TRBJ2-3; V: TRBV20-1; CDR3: CSAKTGKKGGDTQYF; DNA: TGCAGTGCTAAGACAGGGAAGAAAGGTGGAGATACGCAGTATTTT